A single sample gave rise to the 7 T cell receptor beta chains below, sequenced in a study of CD8 T cells in Susac syndrome. The authors reverse transcribed roughly 0.5 to 1 ug RNA with random hexamers. TCRdb fed the immunoSEQ multiplex PCR reads into MiXCR, producing one record per CDR3 protein. Of about 120,000 distinct CDR3 sequences listed, approximately 94% were seen once; the top ten hold more than 0.09%. Sequencing was performed on CD4+ T cells from PBMCs. The receptors come from a human donor in good health.

The chain is built from TRBV4-3 and TRBJ2-2; the match to TRBD2 covers 7 bases. Trimming at V came to 0 bases and at J to 2 bases, leaving 6 bases not matched to a gene. Germline V lookup: CDR1 LGHNA, CDR2 YSLEER. The CDR3 contains 17 residues. CDR3 DNA: TGCGCCAGCAGCCAAGAGGTCGCTAGCGGAAACACCGGGGAGCTGTTTTTT. Protein product: CASSQEVASGNTGELFF.

The rearrangement uses TRBV10-2 and TRBJ2-7; 7 nucleotides line up with TRBD1. This CDR3 spans 14 amino acids. Germline loops: CDR1 WSHSY, CDR2 SAAADI. V was clipped by 2 bases and J by 1 base; unmatched bases: 2. The DNA for the CDR3 is TGCGCCAGCAGTGAGGACAGGGCTTCCTACGAGCAGTACTTC. This gives the protein CASSEDRASYEQYF.

CDR3 sequence (DNA): TGTGCCAGCAGCTACTTGGGGGGCGCCGGAGGCTACACCTTC. This codes for CASSYLGGAGGYTF. The chain combines TRBV27 with TRBJ1-2; possible D gene TRBD1, 6 bases. Germline lookup yields CDR1 MNHEY and CDR2 SMNVEV (reference sequence). This CDR3 spans 14 amino acids. V was shortened by 6 bases and J by 8 bases, with 19 bases between the two germline ends.

The gene calls are TRBV6-2 or TRBV6-3 and TRBJ2-5; possible D gene TRBD1, 6 bases. Looked up from germline, CDR1 is MNHEY and CDR2 is SVGEGT. The CDR3 contains 16 residues. Between the trimmed V and J ends, which lost 0 bases and 1 base, there was a span of 12 bases. The CDR3 loop reads CASSYSRGQLQETQYF. DNA of the CDR3: TGTGCCAGCAGTTACTCTAGGGGACAACTCCAAGAGACCCAGTACTTC.

The chain couples TRBV19 to TRBJ2-7, with no clear D. From germline, CDR1 is LNHDA and CDR2 SQIVND (reference sequence). Deletions cut 6 bases from V and 2 bases from J, with 11 bases between. The CDR3 length is 13 residues. CDR3 nucleotide sequence: TGTGCCAGTAGGGGAACCATCACCTACGAGCAGTACTTC. Amino acids: CASRGTITYEQYF.

V is TRBV7-6 and J is TRBJ2-7; D possibly corresponds to TRBD2 (5 bases). CDR3 length: 17 amino acids. The germline V and J ends were trimmed by 2 bases and 0 bases, with 17 bases remaining between them. Germline CDR1 and CDR2: SGHVS and FNYEAQ. The CDR3 reads CASSLYSSPRSSYEQYF. Here the CDR3 DNA reads TGTGCCAGCAGCTTATATTCTAGCCCTAGGAGCTCCTACGAGCAGTACTTC.

The V call is TRBV5-5, the J call TRBJ2-3; D may correspond to TRBD1 or TRBD2 (5 bases each). The CDR3 totals 14 residues. With 4 bases removed from V and 4 bases from J, the gap between germline ends came to 13 bases. CDR1 and CDR2 (germline): SGHKS, YYEKEE (reference sequence). CDR3 protein: CASSRDVPADTQYF. The CDR3 DNA reads as TGTGCCAGCAGCCGGGACGTTCCCGCAGATACGCAGTATTTT. The full variable domain, with the rest looked up from reference TRBV5-5 and TRBJ2-3, is DAGVTQSPTHLIKTRGQQVTLRCSPISGHKSVSWYQQVLGQGPQFIFQYYEKEERGRGNFPDRFSARQFPNYSSELNVNALLLGDSALYLCASSRDVPADTQYFGPGTRLTVL.